The 21 T cell receptor beta chains reported below all come from one sample, sequenced in a study of blood T cell repertoires in COVID-19. Measured with immunoSEQ multiplex PCR; TCRdb has only the in-frame clones, and not every one. Counted here are about 74,000 clones, about 88% occurring once; the ten biggest clones make up about 2.7%. The source material was peripheral blood. The origin of the receptors is a man in his sixties or seventies with active or convalescent COVID-19.

The chain is built from TRBV7-8 and TRBJ2-3, with a tentative D call TRBD2 (5 bases). This CDR3 has 16 residues. Germline CDR1 and CDR2: SGHVS and FQNEAQ. Trimming left V 2 bases short and J 0 bases short, with 12 bases between. CDR3 region: CASSLTRGRSTDTQYF. CDR3 in DNA: TGTGCCAGCAGCTTAACTAGAGGCAGAAGCACAGATACGCAGTATTTT.

The chain couples TRBV11-2 to TRBJ2-7, with 8 bases lining up with TRBD1. The ends lost 3 bases at V and 2 bases at J; junction bases unmatched: 3. The CDR3 is 14 residues long. Germline V gene lookup returns CDR1 SGHAT and CDR2 FQNNGV. DNA for the CDR3: TGTGCCAGCAGCTTTTCACAGGGGGCCTACGAGCAGTACTTC. It translates to CASSFSQGAYEQYF.

The gene calls are TRBV5-4 and TRBJ2-2; D unclear. Looked up from germline, CDR1 is SGHNT and CDR2 is YYREEE (reference sequence). Trimming stripped 0 bases from V and 1 base from J, with 4 bases between. CDR3 length: 14 amino acids. CDR3: CASSLDGNTGELFF. DNA of the CDR3: TGTGCCAGCAGCTTGGACGGGAACACCGGGGAGCTGTTTTTT.

The genes are TRBV5-1 and TRBJ1-2, with D uncertain. Trimming cost V 4 bases and J 0 bases, with 7 bases left between them. This CDR3 spans 13 amino acids. CDR1 SGHRS and CDR2 YFSETQ come from the germline V gene. The CDR3 protein is CASSATANYGYTF. Written as DNA, the CDR3 is TGCGCCAGCAGCGCTACAGCTAACTATGGCTACACCTTC.

The rearrangement joins TRBV5-1 to TRBJ1-5, with TRBD1 matching 10 bases. This CDR3 is 17 amino acids long. Trimming removed 2 bases from V and 0 bases from J; junction bases left unmatched: 5. The germline V gene has CDR1 SGHRS and CDR2 YFSETQ. For the CDR3, the DNA is TGCGCCAGCAGCTTCGGGACAGGGGATTATAGCAATCAGCCCCAGCATTTT. It is translated as CASSFGTGDYSNQPQHF.

The gene calls are TRBV28 and TRBJ1-5; TRBD1 is a possible D gene (6 bases). The CDR3 length is 15 residues. Per germline, CDR1 MDHEN and CDR2 SYDVKM. Trimming left V 5 bases short and J 2 bases short, with 13 bases between. The CDR3 DNA sequence: TGTGCCAGCAGTCCCCCCCACAGGGGCAATCAGCCCCAGCATTTT. This gives the protein CASSPPHRGNQPQHF. Full variable domain (outside the CDR3, taken from reference TRBV28 and TRBJ1-5): DVKVTQSSRYLVKRTGEKVFLECVQDMDHENMFWYRQDPGLGLRLIYFSYDVKMKEKGDIPEGYSVSREKKERFSLILESASTNQTSMYLCASSPPHRGNQPQHFGDGTRLSIL.

This chain connects TRBV5-1 to TRBJ1-2, with TRBD1 identical over 9 bases. Germline loops: CDR1 SGHRS, CDR2 YFSETQ. This CDR3 spans 17 amino acids. J lost 3 bases, V lost 0 bases, and 9 bases had no gene match. Written as DNA, the CDR3 is TGCGCCAGCAGCTTGGTGGGACAGGGCGCGCTTGACTATGGCTACACCTTC. This sequence encodes CASSLVGQGALDYGYTF.

The genes are TRBV11-3 and TRBJ2-1; 12 positions agree with TRBD2. Germline assignment: CDR1 SGHNT and CDR2 YENEEA. V shed 5 bases and J 2 bases; nucleotides not matched to a gene: 10. The CDR3 spans 18 residues. The CDR3 DNA reads as TGTGCCAGCAGCCCGAGACGGACTAGCGGGACACCCTACAATGAGCAGTTCTTC. It codes for CASSPRRTSGTPYNEQFF.

This chain connects TRBV10-2 to TRBJ2-1; D is perhaps TRBD2 (7 bases). The V gene lost 2 bases and the J gene lost 5 bases, with 28 bases spanning the gap. The CDR3 runs 20 residues. In germline, CDR1 is WSHSY, CDR2 SAAADI. The CDR3 region has the DNA TGCGCCAGCAGTGAGCCCCCGACAGGTTTGATGGGGGGGGGAAACAATGAGCAGTTCTTC. Translated: CASSEPPTGLMGGGNNEQFF.

The chain couples TRBV30 to TRBJ1-1, with D unresolved. Germline CDR1 GTSNPN, CDR2 SVGIG (reference sequence). The CDR3 sequence is 16 residues long. The ends were cut back, 3 bases at V and 2 bases at J, with 19 bases in the middle. The CDR3 coding sequence is TGTGCCTGGAGCCTTTCGTTCGGACGGGAAAACACTGAAGCTTTCTTT. Translation gives CAWSLSFGRENTEAFF.

The V call is TRBV11-2, the J call TRBJ2-1; TRBD1 aligns across 7 bases. The germline V gene has CDR1 SGHAT and CDR2 FQNNGV. The CDR3 is 16 amino acids. The V and J ends lost 3 bases and 2 bases, in that order; junction bases with no gene match: 7. CDR3 sequence: CASSFTTGTAYNEQFF. The CDR3 nucleotides are TGTGCCAGCAGCTTTACTACCGGGACAGCCTACAATGAGCAGTTCTTC.

The rearrangement uses TRBV5-1 and TRBJ2-7; D may be TRBD2 (5 bases). Germline CDR1 SGHRS, CDR2 YFSETQ. CDR3 size: 14 residues. Trimming took off 0 bases at V and 0 bases at J, with 7 bases between the two ends. The CDR3 is CASSLGTSSYEQYF. CDR3 DNA sequence: TGCGCCAGCAGCTTGGGCACTAGCTCCTACGAGCAGTACTTC.

This clone has just a few counts. The rearrangement uses TRBV28 and TRBJ1-5; D might be TRBD1 (6 bases). The CDR3 contains 15 residues. Looked up from germline, CDR1 is MDHEN and CDR2 is SYDVKM. The V end was cut by 2 bases, the J end by 5 bases, with 13 bases between. The CDR3 coding sequence is TGTGCCAGCAGTTTAGGGGGCAAGCTGGATCAGCCCCAGCATTTT. It specifies CASSLGGKLDQPQHF.

The V and J genes are TRBV19 and TRBJ1-4; TRBD1 aligns across 7 bases. The V gene's germline CDR1 is LNHDA and CDR2 SQIVND (reference sequence). The CDR3 length is 16 residues. J was trimmed by 8 bases and V by 1 base; bases with no gene match: 10. CDR3 protein: CASSIGGRQGGEKLFF. DNA of the CDR3: TGTGCCAGTAGTATAGGAGGGCGACAGGGTGGAGAAAAACTGTTTTTT.

The V and J genes are TRBV12-3 or TRBV12-4 and TRBJ2-5; 13 nucleotides agree with TRBD2. CDR3 length: 13 amino acids. The V and J ends lost 6 bases and 12 bases, in that order; junction bases with no gene match: 7. The CDR3 sequence is CASSPGLAGPKYF. CDR3 nucleotide sequence: TGTGCCAGCAGCCCGGGACTAGCGGGGCCCAAGTACTTC.

The CDR3 DNA follows: TGTGCCAGCAACACAGGGTTTCAATATGGCTACACCTTC. This codes for CASNTGFQYGYTF. V is TRBV28 and J is TRBJ1-2; possibly TRBD1 for D (6 bases). The germline V and J ends were trimmed by 7 bases and 5 bases, with 14 bases remaining between them. CDR3 length: 13 amino acids. Per the germline V gene, CDR1 is MDHEN and CDR2 is SYDVKM.

This clone was found once. The V and J genes are TRBV5-6 and TRBJ2-3, with D tentatively TRBD2 (6 bases). The V end was cut by 2 bases, the J end by 0 bases, with 10 bases between. Germline assignment: CDR1 SGHDT and CDR2 YYEEEE. The CDR3 runs 15 residues. The CDR3 region has the DNA TGTGCCAGCAGCTTACGCGGGACTAGCACAGATACGCAGTATTTT. Protein product: CASSLRGTSTDTQYF.

V and J are TRBV5-6 and TRBJ1-6; D is ambiguous. V lost 4 bases and J 10 bases, leaving 12 bases between the germline ends. This CDR3 spans 13 amino acids. Germline CDR1 and CDR2: SGHDT and YYEEEE. The CDR3 reads CASSPAHGSPLHF. DNA of the CDR3: TGTGCCAGCAGCCCTGCCCACGGGTCACCCCTCCACTTT.

The rearrangement uses TRBV14 and TRBJ2-5; 10 bases line up with TRBD2. The CDR3 consists of 15 residues. The germline CDR1 and CDR2 sequences are SGHDN and FVKESK. Unmatched junction bases numbered 2, after V lost 1 base and J lost 3 bases. Here the CDR3 DNA reads TGTGCCAGCAGCCAAGTCCTAGCGGGAGAAGAGACCCAGTACTTC. This gives the protein CASSQVLAGEETQYF. The entire variable domain, with the rest obtained from reference TRBV14 and TRBJ2-5, is as follows: EAGVTQFPSHSVIEKGQTVTLRCDPISGHDNLYWYRRVMGKEIKFLLHFVKESKQDESGMPNNRFLAERTGGTYSTLKVQPAELEDSGVYFCASSQVLAGEETQYFGPGTRLLVL.

The genes are TRBV29-1 and TRBJ2-7; D is perhaps TRBD1 (7 bases). The germline gives CDR1 SQVTM, CDR2 ANQGSEA. The CDR3 runs to 12 residues. The V and J ends lost 6 bases and 13 bases respectively, with 22 bases between them. The CDR3 sequence: CSVTEEGQRVYF. The CDR3 DNA reads as TGCAGCGTCACCGAGGAGGGACAGAGGGTATACTTC.

This chain joins TRBV3-1 (or the pseudogene TRBV3-2) and TRBJ1-1; the D is unclear. CDR1 is LGHDT, CDR2 YNNKEL, per germline (reference sequence). The ends were cut back, 0 bases at V and 1 base at J, with 15 bases in the middle. The CDR3 runs 17 residues. CDR3 bases: TGTGCCAGCAGCCAAGAAGACTTAATTCGACCGAACACTGAAGCTTTCTTT. Its translation: CASSQEDLIRPNTEAFF.